Listed here is a single T cell receptor beta chain. Its antigen is unidentified. The record originates from a study of T cell responses to AZD1222 COVID-19 vaccine. Whole-study results and caveats: Regions left unmutated in variants are reportedly the target of nearly half of spike-specific TCRs. Spike-specific TCR breadth rose after two AZD1222 doses, and depth rose as well.

Sequencing used immunoSEQ multiplex PCR; TCRdb keeps in-frame clones, though not all of them. Altogether 130,000 or so clones are present, around 92% being singletons, with the ten largest covering 1.5% to 2%. The sequencing here drew on peripheral blood, taken 28 days after the second AZD1222 dose. The clonotype originates from an adult who received the AZD1222 COVID-19 vaccine.

In nucleotides, the CDR3 is TGCGCCAGCAGCCAACCGGGACAGGGGGCGAATGAGCAGTTCTTC. Amino acid sequence: CASSQPGQGANEQFF. The chain recombines TRBV4-3 with TRBJ2-1; 12 nucleotides line up with TRBD1. This CDR3 has 15 residues. Germline V CDR1 and CDR2: LGHNA, YSLEER. The V segment lost 2 bases and the J segment 7 bases; nucleotides outside the gene matches: 3.